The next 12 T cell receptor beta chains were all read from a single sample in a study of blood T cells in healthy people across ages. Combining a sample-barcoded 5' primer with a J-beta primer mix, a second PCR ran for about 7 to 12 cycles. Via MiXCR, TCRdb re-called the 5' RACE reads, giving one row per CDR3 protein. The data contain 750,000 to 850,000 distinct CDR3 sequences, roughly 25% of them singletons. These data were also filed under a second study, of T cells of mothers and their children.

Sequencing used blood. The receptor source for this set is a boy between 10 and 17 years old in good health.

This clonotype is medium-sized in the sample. The CDR3 sequence: CASRGGLAGTDTQYF. The CDR3, as DNA: TGTGCCAGCAGGGGGGGACTAGCCGGCACAGATACGCAGTATTTT. The rearrangement joins TRBV6-5 to TRBJ2-3, with 9 positions matching TRBD2. Germline-derived CDR1 and CDR2 are MNHEY and SVGAGI. The trim removed 6 bases at V and 1 base at J, leaving 5 bases unmatched. The CDR3 runs 15 residues.

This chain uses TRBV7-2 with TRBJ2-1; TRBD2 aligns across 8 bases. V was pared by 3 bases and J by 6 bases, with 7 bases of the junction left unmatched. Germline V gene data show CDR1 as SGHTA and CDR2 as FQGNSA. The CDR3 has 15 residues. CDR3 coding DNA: TGTGCCAGCAGCTTGGGCGCGGGAGGTGTCAATGAGCAGTTCTTC. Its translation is CASSLGAGGVNEQFF.

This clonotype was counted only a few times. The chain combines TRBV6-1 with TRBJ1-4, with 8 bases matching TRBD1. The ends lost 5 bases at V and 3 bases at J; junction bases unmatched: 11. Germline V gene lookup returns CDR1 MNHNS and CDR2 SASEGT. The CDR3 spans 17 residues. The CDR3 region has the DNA TGTGCCAGCAGTAGGACAGGGTTGGCGGCAGCTAATGAAAAACTGTTTTTT. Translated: CASSRTGLAAANEKLFF.

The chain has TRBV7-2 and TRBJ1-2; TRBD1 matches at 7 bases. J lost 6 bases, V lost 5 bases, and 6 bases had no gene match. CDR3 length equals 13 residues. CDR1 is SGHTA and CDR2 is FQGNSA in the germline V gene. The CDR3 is CASSLTGVNGYTF. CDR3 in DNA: TGTGCCAGCAGCCTCACAGGGGTAAATGGCTACACCTTC.

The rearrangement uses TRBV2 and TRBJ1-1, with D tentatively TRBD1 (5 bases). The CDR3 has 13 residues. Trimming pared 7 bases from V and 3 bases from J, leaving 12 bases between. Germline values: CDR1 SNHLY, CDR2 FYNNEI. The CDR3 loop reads CASKDRGYTEAFF. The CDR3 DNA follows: TGTGCCAGCAAGGATAGGGGATACACTGAAGCTTTCTTT. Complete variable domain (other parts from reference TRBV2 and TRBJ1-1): EPEVTQTPSHQVTQMGQEVILRCVPISNHLYFYWYRQILGQKVEFLVSFYNNEISEKSEIFDDQFSVERPDGSNFTLKIRSTKLEDSAMYFCASKDRGYTEAFFGQGTRLTVV.

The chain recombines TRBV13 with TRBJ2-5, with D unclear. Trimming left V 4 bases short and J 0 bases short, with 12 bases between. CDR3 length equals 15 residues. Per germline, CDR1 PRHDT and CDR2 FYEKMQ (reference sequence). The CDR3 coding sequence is TGTGCCAGCAGCTCCTTCACAGACAACCAAGAGACCCAGTACTTC. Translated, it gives CASSSFTDNQETQYF.

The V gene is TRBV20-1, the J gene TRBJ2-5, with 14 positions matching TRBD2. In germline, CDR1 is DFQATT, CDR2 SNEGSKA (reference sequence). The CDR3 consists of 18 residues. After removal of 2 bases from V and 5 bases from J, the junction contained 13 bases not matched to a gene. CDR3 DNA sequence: TGCAGTGCTAGACTTACGGGACTAGCGGGAGCTCGCCTGGAGACCCAGTACTTC. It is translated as CSARLTGLAGARLETQYF.

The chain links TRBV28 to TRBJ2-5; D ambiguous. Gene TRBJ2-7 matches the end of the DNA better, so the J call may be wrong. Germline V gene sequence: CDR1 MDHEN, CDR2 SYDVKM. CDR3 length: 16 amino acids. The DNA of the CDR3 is TGTGCCAGCAATCCTTTATTTGGCGGTGGGCCGCACGAGCAGTACTTC. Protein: CASNPLFGGGPHEQYF.

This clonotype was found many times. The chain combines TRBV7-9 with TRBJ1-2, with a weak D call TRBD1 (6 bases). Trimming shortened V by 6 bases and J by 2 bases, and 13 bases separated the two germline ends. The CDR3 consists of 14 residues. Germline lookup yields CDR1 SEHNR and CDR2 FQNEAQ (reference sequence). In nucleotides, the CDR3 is TGTGCCAGCAGTTTGATAGGGGGAAACTATGGCTACACCTTC. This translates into CASSLIGGNYGYTF.

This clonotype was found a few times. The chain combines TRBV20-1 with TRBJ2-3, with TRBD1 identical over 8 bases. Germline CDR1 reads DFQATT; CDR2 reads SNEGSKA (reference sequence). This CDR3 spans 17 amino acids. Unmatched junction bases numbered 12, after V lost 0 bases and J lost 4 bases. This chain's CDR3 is CSARDLVRQGAADTQYF. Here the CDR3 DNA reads TGCAGTGCTAGAGATCTTGTTAGGCAGGGGGCCGCAGATACGCAGTATTTT.

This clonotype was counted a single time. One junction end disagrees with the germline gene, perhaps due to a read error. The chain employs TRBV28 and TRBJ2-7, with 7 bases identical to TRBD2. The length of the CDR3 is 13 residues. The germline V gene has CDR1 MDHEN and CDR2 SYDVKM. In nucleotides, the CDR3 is TGTGCCAGCAGTGCCGGGACTATACTAGCTGCCACGTTC. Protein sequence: CASSAGTILAATF.

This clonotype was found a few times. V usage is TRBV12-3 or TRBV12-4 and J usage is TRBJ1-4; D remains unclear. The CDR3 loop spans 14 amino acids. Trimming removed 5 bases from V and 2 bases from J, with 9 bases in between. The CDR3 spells CASSPYSTNEKLFF. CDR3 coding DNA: TGTGCCAGCAGTCCATACTCGACTAATGAAAAACTGTTTTTT.